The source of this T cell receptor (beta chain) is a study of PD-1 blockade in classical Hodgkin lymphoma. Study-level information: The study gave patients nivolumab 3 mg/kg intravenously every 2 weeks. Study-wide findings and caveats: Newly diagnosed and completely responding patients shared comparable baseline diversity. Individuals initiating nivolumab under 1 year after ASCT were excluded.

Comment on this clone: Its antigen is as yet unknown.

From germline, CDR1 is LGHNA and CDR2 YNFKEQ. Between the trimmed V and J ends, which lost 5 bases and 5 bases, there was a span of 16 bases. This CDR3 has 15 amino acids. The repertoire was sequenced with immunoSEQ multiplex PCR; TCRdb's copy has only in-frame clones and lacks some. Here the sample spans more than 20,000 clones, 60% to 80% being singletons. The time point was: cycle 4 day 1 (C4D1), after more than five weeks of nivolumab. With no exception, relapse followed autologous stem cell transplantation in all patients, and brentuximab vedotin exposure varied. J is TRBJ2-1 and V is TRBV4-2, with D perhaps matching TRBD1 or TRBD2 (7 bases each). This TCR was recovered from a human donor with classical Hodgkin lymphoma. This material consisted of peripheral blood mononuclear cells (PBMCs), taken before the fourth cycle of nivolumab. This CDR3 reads CASSLEAGGDNEQFF. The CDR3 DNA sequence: TGTGCCAGCAGCTTGGAGGCAGGGGGGGACAATGAGCAGTTCTTC.